This T cell receptor (beta chain) was sequenced in a study of cytomegalovirus exposure and HLA in healthy donors. In the PCR, 60 Vbeta and 13 Jbeta primers were used. Repertoires were generated with immunoSEQ multiplex PCR, while TCRdb's copy carries only in-frame clones and drops some. This sample has roughly 100,000 clones, with about three quarters found just once. General study points: Common viral pathogens seemed to be connected with several of the most significant clusters, according to a later analysis.

About this clone itself: The antigen is undetermined.

The ends lost 4 bases at V and 7 bases at J; junction bases unmatched: 10. The CDR3 has 15 amino acids. CDR1 and CDR2 from the germline V gene are LGHNA and YSLEER. Sequences were obtained from PBMCs. The TCR sequence derives from a man aged 40-55 years in good health and CMV-seronegative. The chain uses TRBV4-3 and TRBJ2-7, with 10 bases lining up with TRBD1. In nucleotides, the CDR3 is TGCGCCAGCAGCCGTTCCGGGACAGGGGCGGGGGAGCAGTACTTC. Its protein is CASSRSGTGAGEQYF.